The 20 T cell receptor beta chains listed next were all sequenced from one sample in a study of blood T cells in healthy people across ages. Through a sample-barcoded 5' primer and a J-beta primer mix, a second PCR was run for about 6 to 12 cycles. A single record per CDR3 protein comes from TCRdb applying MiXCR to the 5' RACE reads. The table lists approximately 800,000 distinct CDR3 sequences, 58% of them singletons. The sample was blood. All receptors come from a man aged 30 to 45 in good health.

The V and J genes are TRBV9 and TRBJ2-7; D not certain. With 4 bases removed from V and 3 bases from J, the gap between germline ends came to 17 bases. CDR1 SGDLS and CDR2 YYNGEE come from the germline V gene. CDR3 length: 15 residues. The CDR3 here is CASSQGPAVGYEQYF. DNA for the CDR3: TGTGCCAGCAGCCAAGGCCCGGCGGTGGGCTACGAGCAGTACTTC.

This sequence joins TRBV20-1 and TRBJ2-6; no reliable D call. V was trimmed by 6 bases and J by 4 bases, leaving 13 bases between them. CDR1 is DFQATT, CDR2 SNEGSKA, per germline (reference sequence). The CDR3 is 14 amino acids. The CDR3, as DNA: TGCAGTGCCCGAAAGAGAGGCGGGGCCAACGTCCTGACTTTC. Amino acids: CSARKRGGANVLTF.

CDR3 sequence reads: CASSQDHERASPKNIQYF. The CDR3 region has the DNA TGCGCCAGCAGCCAAGATCACGAGCGGGCAAGCCCCAAAAACATTCAGTACTTC. This sequence joins TRBV4-1 and TRBJ2-4, with D possibly TRBD2 on 6 matching bases. The CDR3 extends over 18 amino acids. V lost 0 bases, J lost 2 bases, and 17 bases lay in between. CDR1 is MGHRA and CDR2 is YSYEKL in the germline V gene.

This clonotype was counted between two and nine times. Written as DNA, the CDR3 is TGTGCCAGCTCAGACAGTAAAGAGACCCAGTACTTC. Translating gives CASSDSKETQYF. The rearrangement links TRBV18 to TRBJ2-5; D is perhaps TRBD1 (5 bases). Germline values: CDR1 KGHSH, CDR2 LQKENI. V gave up 5 bases and J gave up 3 bases, with 7 bases separating them. CDR3 length: 12 residues.

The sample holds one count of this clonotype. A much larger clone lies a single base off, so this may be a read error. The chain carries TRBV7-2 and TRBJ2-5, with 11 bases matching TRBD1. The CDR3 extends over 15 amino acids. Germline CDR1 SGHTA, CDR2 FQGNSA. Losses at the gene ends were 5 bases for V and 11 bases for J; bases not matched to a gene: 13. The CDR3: CASSPRTGGHNEQYF. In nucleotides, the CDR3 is TGTGCCAGCAGCCCTCGGACAGGGGGCCACAATGAGCAGTACTTC.

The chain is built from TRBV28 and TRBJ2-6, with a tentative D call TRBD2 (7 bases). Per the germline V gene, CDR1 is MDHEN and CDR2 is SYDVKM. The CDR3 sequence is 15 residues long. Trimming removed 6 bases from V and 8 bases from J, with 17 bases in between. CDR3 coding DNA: TGTGCCAGCAGCCCGGACAGAGCGGGGACCAACGTCCTGACTTTC. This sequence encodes CASSPDRAGTNVLTF.

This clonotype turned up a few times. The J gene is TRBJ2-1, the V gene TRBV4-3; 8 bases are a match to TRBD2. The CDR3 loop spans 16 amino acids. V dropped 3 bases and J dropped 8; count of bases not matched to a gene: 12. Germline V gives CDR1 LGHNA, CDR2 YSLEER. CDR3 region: CASSQGGGLVLDEQFF. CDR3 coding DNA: TGCGCCAGCAGCCAGGGCGGGGGACTAGTCTTGGATGAGCAGTTCTTC.

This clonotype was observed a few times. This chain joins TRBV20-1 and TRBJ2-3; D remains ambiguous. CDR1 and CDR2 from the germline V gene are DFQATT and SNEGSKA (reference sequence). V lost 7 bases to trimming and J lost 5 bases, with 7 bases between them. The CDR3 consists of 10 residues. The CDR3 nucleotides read TGCAGTGTCATGCGAGATACGCAGTATTTT. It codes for CSVMRDTQYF.

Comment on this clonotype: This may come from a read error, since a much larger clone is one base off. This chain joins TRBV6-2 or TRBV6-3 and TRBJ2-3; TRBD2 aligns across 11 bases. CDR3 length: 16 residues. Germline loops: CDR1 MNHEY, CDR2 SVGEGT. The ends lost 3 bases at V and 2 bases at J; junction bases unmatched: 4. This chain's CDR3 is CASSYSGGALTDTQYF. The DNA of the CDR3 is TGTGCCAGCAGTTATAGCGGGGGGGCCCTCACAGATACGCAGTATTTT.

As DNA, the CDR3 is TGCAGCGTTGACGTTGCAGGGGGCGGCTATGGCTACACCTTC. Protein product: CSVDVAGGGYGYTF. This sequence joins TRBV29-1 and TRBJ1-2; TRBD1 matches 8 bases. The germline CDR1 and CDR2 sequences are SQVTM and ANQGSEA. The ends lost 3 bases at V and 4 bases at J; junction bases unmatched: 7. The CDR3 consists of 14 residues.

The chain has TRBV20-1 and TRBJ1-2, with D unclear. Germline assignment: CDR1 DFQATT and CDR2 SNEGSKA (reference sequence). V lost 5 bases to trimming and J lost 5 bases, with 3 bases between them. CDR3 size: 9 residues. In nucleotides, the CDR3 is TGCAGTGCTGCTTATGGCTACACCTTC. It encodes CSAAYGYTF.

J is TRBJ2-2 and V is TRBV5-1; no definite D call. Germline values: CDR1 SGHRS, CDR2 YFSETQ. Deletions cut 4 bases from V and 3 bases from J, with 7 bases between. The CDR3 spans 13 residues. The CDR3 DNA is TGCGCCAGCAGCCCTTCAGACACCGGGGAGCTGTTTTTT. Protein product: CASSPSDTGELFF.

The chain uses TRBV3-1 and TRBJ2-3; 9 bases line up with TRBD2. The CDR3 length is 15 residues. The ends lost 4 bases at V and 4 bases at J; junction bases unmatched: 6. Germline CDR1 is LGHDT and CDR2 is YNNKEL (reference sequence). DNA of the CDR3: TGTGCCAGCAGCCCGCTAGCGGGGTTGGCAGATACGCAGTATTTT. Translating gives CASSPLAGLADTQYF.

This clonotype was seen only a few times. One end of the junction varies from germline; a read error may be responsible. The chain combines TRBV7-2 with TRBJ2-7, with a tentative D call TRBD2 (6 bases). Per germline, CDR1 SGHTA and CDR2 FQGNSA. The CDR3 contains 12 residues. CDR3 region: CASSAGRYAQYF. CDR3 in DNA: TGTGCCAGCAGCGCGGGACGTTACGCGCAGTACTTC.

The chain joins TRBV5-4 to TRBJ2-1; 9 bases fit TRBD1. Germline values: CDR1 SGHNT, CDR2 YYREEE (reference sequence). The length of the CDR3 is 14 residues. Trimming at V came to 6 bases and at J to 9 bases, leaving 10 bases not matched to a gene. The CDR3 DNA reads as TGTGCCAGCATAGACAGGGGGTACCCCACTGAGCAGTTCTTC. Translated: CASIDRGYPTEQFF.

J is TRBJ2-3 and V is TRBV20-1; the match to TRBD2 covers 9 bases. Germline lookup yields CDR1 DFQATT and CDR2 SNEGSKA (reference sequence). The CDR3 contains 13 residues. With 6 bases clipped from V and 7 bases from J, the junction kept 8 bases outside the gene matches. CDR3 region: CSADSGSPNTQYF. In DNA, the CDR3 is TGCAGTGCGGATAGCGGGAGTCCGAATACGCAGTATTTT.

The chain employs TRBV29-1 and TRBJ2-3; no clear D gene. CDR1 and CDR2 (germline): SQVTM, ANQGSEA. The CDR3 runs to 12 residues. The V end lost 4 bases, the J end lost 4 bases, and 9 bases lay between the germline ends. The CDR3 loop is CSVVREADTQYF. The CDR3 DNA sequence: TGCAGCGTTGTAAGGGAAGCAGATACGCAGTATTTT.

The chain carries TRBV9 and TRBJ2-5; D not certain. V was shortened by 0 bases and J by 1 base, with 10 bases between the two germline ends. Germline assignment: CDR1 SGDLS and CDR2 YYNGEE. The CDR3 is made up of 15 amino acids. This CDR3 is CASSVGQVRQETQYF. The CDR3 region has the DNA TGTGCCAGCAGCGTAGGGCAGGTCCGCCAAGAGACCCAGTACTTC.

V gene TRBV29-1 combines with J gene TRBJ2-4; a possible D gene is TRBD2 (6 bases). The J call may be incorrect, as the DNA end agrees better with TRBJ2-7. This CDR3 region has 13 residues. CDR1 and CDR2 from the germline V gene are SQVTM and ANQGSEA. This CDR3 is CSVNWRDSYEQYF. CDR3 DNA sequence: TGCAGCGTTAATTGGCGGGACTCCTACGAGCAGTACTTC.

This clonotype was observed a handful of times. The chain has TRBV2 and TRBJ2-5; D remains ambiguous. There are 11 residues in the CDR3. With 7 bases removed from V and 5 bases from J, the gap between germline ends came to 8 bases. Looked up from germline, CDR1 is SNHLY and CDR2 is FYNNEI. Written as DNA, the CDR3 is TGTGCCAGCACTCCCTGGGAGACCCAGTACTTC. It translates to CASTPWETQYF.